This T cell receptor (beta chain) came from a study of CD8 T cells in Susac syndrome. With random hexamers, roughly 0.45 to 1 ug RNA was reverse transcribed. The CDR3 of TCR beta was amplified by immunoSEQ multiplex PCR across 54 Vbeta and 13 Jbeta. One entry per CDR3 protein results from TCRdb running MiXCR on the immunoSEQ multiplex PCR reads. The profile shows hundreds of thousands of distinct CDR3 sequences, about 85% of them singletons. Sequencing of TCR beta drew on CD8+ and CD4+ T cells from blood. In the multiple sclerosis control group, patients were treatment-naive and had stable or active relapsing-remitting disease. The CDR3 is made up of 17 amino acids. Germline assignment: CDR1 SQVTM and CDR2 ANQGSEA. The germline V and J ends were trimmed by 1 base and 4 bases, with 20 bases remaining between them.

The receptor comes from a human donor with multiple sclerosis. The chain recombines TRBV29-1 with TRBJ2-1; possibly TRBD2 for D (5 bases). Sequencing was carried out using CD8+ T cells from PBMCs. In nucleotides, the CDR3 is TGCAGCGTTGAAGGCGGACTCTTAGCCCTCCTTTACAATGAGCAGTTCTTC. It yields the protein CSVEGGLLALLYNEQFF.